This is a list of T cell receptor beta chains from one sample in a study of blood T cell repertoires in COVID-19. The method was immunoSEQ multiplex PCR; TCRdb's version includes in-frame clones alone and lacks a portion of them. The table includes around 260,000 clones, more than 70% detected once. The sequencing input was peripheral blood. Receptors were obtained from a woman between 45 and 65 years old with acute or convalescent COVID-19. The CDR3 runs from the conserved cysteine through the conserved F or W. The D gene is left open where the match is weak. Rows may omit the clone size; those that give it use once, few, many or a size class.

D	J	V	size	DNA	CDR3
NA	TRBJ2-1	TRBV11-3	once	TGTGCCAGCAGCTTCCGGTCAGACAGCAATGAGCAGTTCTTC	CASSFRSDSNEQFF
NA	TRBJ1-5	TRBV6-5	NA	TGTGCCAGCAGTCTCCAGGGTTATAATCAGCCCCAGCATTTT	CASSLQGYNQPQHF
TRBD1	TRBJ2-7	TRBV6-5	NA	TGTGCCAGCAGATCCGGGACAGGGGGCTCCTACGAGCAGTACTTC	CASRSGTGGSYEQYF
NA	TRBJ1-5	TRBV19	NA	TGTGCCAGTAGTTTACAGAGGGATCAGCCCCAGCATTTT	CASSLQRDQPQHF
TRBD1	TRBJ1-1	TRBV5-1	NA	TGCGCCAGCAGCGTACCTCGGACAGGGGGAATTGGCACTGAAGCTTTCTTT	CASSVPRTGGIGTEAFF
TRBD1	TRBJ2-2	TRBV9	NA	TGTGCCAGCAGCCCCCGGACAGGGGGCGGCCCCGGGGAGCTGTTTTTT	CASSPRTGGGPGELFF
TRBD2	TRBJ2-1	TRBV29-1	NA	TGCAGCGTGGGCGGGACTAGCGGGAGTGTGGATGAGCAGTTCTTC	CSVGGTSGSVDEQFF
NA	TRBJ1-2	TRBV2	NA	TGTGCCAGCAGTGAAGTCAGGGAAGGCTACACCTTC	CASSEVREGYTF
NA	TRBJ2-7	TRBV18	NA	TGTGCCAGCTCACCAGGGGCCAGTAGTCCCTACGAGCAGTACTTC	CASSPGASSPYEQYF
NA	TRBJ1-1	TRBV14	NA	TGTGCCAGCAGCCCGCTGGCACAGGGTGTAAGGCACACTGAAGCTTTCTTT	CASSPLAQGVRHTEAFF
NA	TRBJ2-5	TRBV5-4	NA	TGTGCCAGCACCCTTACCCAGGGGGGTGAAGAGACCCAGTACTTC	CASTLTQGGEETQYF
TRBD1	TRBJ2-3	TRBV7-6	NA	TGTGCCAGCAGCTCAAATTCTCGGACAGGCTATATCCCAGATACGCAGTATTTT	CASSSNSRTGYIPDTQYF
NA	TRBJ2-7	TRBV5-6	once	TGTGCCAGCAGCCGAGTAATGAGCTACGAGCAGTACTTC	CASSRVMSYEQYF
NA	TRBJ1-2	TRBV7-2	NA	TGTGCCAGCAGCTTAGGCAGGGCCTACTATTATGGCTACACCTTC	CASSLGRAYYYGYTF
TRBD1	TRBJ1-2	TRBV14	NA	TGTGCCAGCAGCCAGGGACAGGACTATGGCTACACCTTC	CASSQGQDYGYTF
NA	TRBJ1-2	TRBV7-9	few	TGTGCCAGCAGCTCGGGAGGTACAGGGTGGGATGGCTACACCTTC	CASSSGGTGWDGYTF
TRBD2	TRBJ2-7	TRBV9	NA	TGTGCCAGCAGCGTCGGAGCGGGAGGCTCCAACGAGCAGTACTTC	CASSVGAGGSNEQYF
TRBD2	TRBJ2-5	TRBV18	NA	TGTGCCAGCTCAGCCACTAGCGTCCAAGAGACCCAGTACTTC	CASSATSVQETQYF
TRBD1	TRBJ2-7	TRBV7-9	NA	TGTGCCAGCAGCTCGCGACAGGGGGCCTACGAGCAGTACTTC	CASSSRQGAYEQYF
TRBD2	TRBJ2-1	TRBV24-1	NA	TGTGCCACCAGTGACCGGACCGTGACTAGCGGGAGCTCAATAGATGAGCAGTTCTTC	CATSDRTVTSGSSIDEQFF
NA	TRBJ2-1	TRBV2	NA	TGTGCCAGCACCAGGGACAATGAGCAGTTCTTC	CASTRDNEQFF
TRBD2	TRBJ2-3	TRBV24-1	NA	TGTGCCACCAGTGACCCCGGACTAGCGGGGACAGATACGCAGTATTTT	CATSDPGLAGTDTQYF
TRBD1	TRBJ1-5	TRBV18	NA	TGTGCCAGCTCAGCCGCCGACAGGGTTGAACAGCCCCAGCATTTT	CASSAADRVEQPQHF
NA	TRBJ1-2	TRBV15	NA	TGTGCCACCAGCAGAGACCTGGACAGCTATGGCTACACCTTC	CATSRDLDSYGYTF
NA	TRBJ1-5	TRBV28	NA	TGTGCCAGCAGTTTGAGACAGCCCCAGCATTTT	CASSLRQPQHF